This entry describes one T cell receptor beta chain. The junction departs from the called germline gene at one end, perhaps through a read error. The repertoire was sequenced with immunoSEQ multiplex PCR; TCRdb's copy has only in-frame clones and lacks some. The table lists nearly 750,000 clones, approximately 77% of them singletons. This specimen belongs to a study of shared clonotypes between healthy human individuals. The wider study: Every donor yielded three CD4 naive, three CD4 memory, two CD8 naive and one CD8 memory plate.

Memory CD4+ cells were the fraction left after CD45RA+ naive selection. The source material was memory CD4+ T cells sorted from blood. Noted subset: CD45RA-negative fraction. The clonotype originates from a woman aged 25 to 39 in good health.

CDR3 sequence: CASRLGSGVLNTEAFF. The CDR3 coding sequence is TGTGCCAGCAGATTGGGATCGGGAGTTCTCAACACTGAAGCTTTCTTT. The chain uses TRBV5-4 and TRBJ1-1; D uncertain. CDR1 is SGHNT, CDR2 YYREEE, per germline (reference sequence). CDR3 length: 16 amino acids.